This passage covers 25 T cell receptor beta chains from one sample sequenced in a study of response to subunit inactivated influenza vaccine. MiXCR, applied by TCRdb to the RT-PCR reads, yields one record per CDR3 protein. The table includes under 800,000 distinct CDR3 sequences, 14% detected once. The sample was PBMCs from blood, taken around two weeks before vaccination. All receptors derive from a man aged 45-65 years who received an inactivated influenza vaccine.

This clonotype was detected a few times. The gene calls are TRBV25-1 and TRBJ2-3, with 15 bases fitting TRBD2. The CDR3 runs to 16 residues. J gave up 6 bases and V 3 bases, and 4 bases lay outside the gene matches. CDR1 is MGHDK, CDR2 SYGVNS, per germline. CDR3 region: CASSDGTSGRRDTQYF. The CDR3 nucleotides are TGTGCCAGCAGTGACGGGACTAGCGGGAGGCGGGATACGCAGTATTTT.

This clonotype was counted a few times. The chain is built from TRBV7-2 and TRBJ2-7, with D possibly being TRBD1 or TRBD2 (5 bases each). Trimming took off 4 bases at V and 2 bases at J, with 12 bases between the two ends. The CDR3 length is 14 residues. CDR1 is SGHTA and CDR2 is FQGNSA in the germline V gene. CDR3 sequence reads: CASSSRGRPYEQYF. The CDR3 coding sequence is TGTGCCAGCAGCTCAAGGGGACGGCCCTACGAGCAGTACTTC.

V usage is TRBV15 and J usage is TRBJ2-1; D gene unclear. Trimming shortened V by 5 bases and J by 0 bases, and 11 bases separated the two germline ends. There are 15 residues in the CDR3. The germline V gene encodes CDR1 LNHNV and CDR2 YYDKDF (reference sequence). CDR3 region: CATSANPYSYNEQFF. DNA of the CDR3: TGTGCCACCAGCGCCAATCCGTACTCCTACAATGAGCAGTTCTTC.

V and J are TRBV3-1 and TRBJ2-5; perhaps TRBD2 as D (6 bases). The germline V gene has CDR1 LGHDT and CDR2 YNNKEL (reference sequence). Trimming left V 1 base short and J 3 bases short, with 9 bases between. This CDR3 is 14 amino acids long. The CDR3 nucleotides read TGTGCCAGCAGCCAAGTTTGGGGGGAAGAGACCCAGTACTTC. Translating it yields CASSQVWGEETQYF.

In its sample, this clonotype was seen a few times. The chain combines TRBV15 with TRBJ2-3; 8 bases align to TRBD2. This CDR3 contains 14 residues. Germline V lookup: CDR1 LNHNV, CDR2 YYDKDF (reference sequence). Trimming cost V 3 bases and J 4 bases; bases outside gene matches: 3. The CDR3: CATSSGGASDTQYF. CDR3 in DNA: TGTGCCACCAGCAGCGGGGGGGCCTCAGATACGCAGTATTTT.

This chain uses TRBV7-2 with TRBJ2-2; 11 nucleotides line up with TRBD1. V was pared by 5 bases and J by 9 bases, with 8 bases of the junction left unmatched. Germline CDR1 and CDR2: SGHTA and FQGNSA. The CDR3 has 15 amino acids. The CDR3 here is CASSPGTGGSRELFF. Written as DNA, the CDR3 is TGTGCCAGCAGCCCCGGGACAGGGGGATCCCGGGAGCTGTTTTTT.

V and J are TRBV3-1 and TRBJ2-2; 10 bases line up with TRBD2. With 4 bases clipped from V and 6 bases from J, the junction kept 11 bases outside the gene matches. The CDR3 has 17 amino acids. CDR1 is LGHDT and CDR2 is YNNKEL in the germline V gene (reference sequence). CDR3 DNA sequence: TGTGCCAGCAGCCCAACCATGCTAGCGGGGGATGCCGGGGAGCTGTTTTTT. The encoded protein is CASSPTMLAGDAGELFF.

This clonotype occurred many times. The chain joins TRBV6-2 or TRBV6-3 to TRBJ1-5; 7 nucleotides agree with TRBD1. Per the germline V gene, CDR1 is MNHEY and CDR2 is SVGEGT. The CDR3 contains 15 residues. J gave up 4 bases and V 2 bases, and 5 bases lay outside the gene matches. The chain's CDR3 is CASSYDRERNQPQHF. DNA for the CDR3: TGTGCCAGCAGTTACGACAGGGAAAGAAATCAGCCCCAGCATTTT.

In this sample, this clonotype turned up a few times. The chain's CDR3 is CASTLTSRTGQPLAGANVLTF. The DNA of the CDR3 is TGTGCCAGCACCCTCACCTCGAGAACGGGACAGCCCTTAGCTGGGGCCAACGTCCTGACTTTC. The chain combines TRBV6-2 or TRBV6-3 with TRBJ2-6, with TRBD1 identical over 7 bases. The germline gives CDR1 MNHEY, CDR2 SVGEGT. V dropped 7 bases and J dropped 2; count of bases not matched to a gene: 23. CDR3 length equals 21 residues.

This clonotype appeared many times. This chain joins TRBV7-6 and TRBJ2-7; 14 bases are shared with TRBD2. CDR1 is SGHVS, CDR2 FNYEAQ, per germline. This CDR3 region has 15 residues. V was pared by 5 bases and J by 6 bases, with 6 bases of the junction left unmatched. CDR3 region: CASSPRLAGGLEQYF. The CDR3 nucleotides read TGTGCCAGCAGCCCAAGACTAGCGGGGGGGCTCGAGCAGTACTTC.

The sample holds a few counts of this clonotype. The rearrangement links TRBV5-1 to TRBJ2-7; 12 bases agree with TRBD1. The CDR3 contains 16 residues. Germline V gene data show CDR1 as SGHRS and CDR2 as YFSETQ. V gave up 0 bases and J gave up 5 bases; unmatched junction bases: 6. The CDR3 coding sequence is TGCGCCAGCAGCTTGGGCGGGACAGGGGGCTACAACGAGCAGTACTTC. This codes for CASSLGGTGGYNEQYF.

This clonotype turned up a few times. This chain joins TRBV7-9 and TRBJ2-5; 12 nucleotides line up with TRBD2. The germline V gene has CDR1 SEHNR and CDR2 FQNEAQ (reference sequence). This CDR3 is built from 16 residues. With V trimmed by 2 bases and J by 4 bases, 5 bases remained unmatched. The DNA of the CDR3 is TGTGCCAGCAGCTTAATGACTAGCGGGGGAGGAGAGACCCAGTACTTC. Its protein product is CASSLMTSGGGETQYF.

A few counts support this clonotype. The chain is built from TRBV11-1 and TRBJ2-2; 10 nucleotides align to TRBD2. V shed 4 bases, J shed 0 bases, and the junction held 8 bases outside the gene matches. This CDR3 comprises 18 residues. Germline CDR1 and CDR2: SGHAT and FQDESV (reference sequence). The CDR3 region has the DNA TGTGCCAGCAGCTACCCCACTAGCGGGGCCGCGAACACCGGGGAGCTGTTTTTT. Amino acid sequence: CASSYPTSGAANTGELFF. The variable domain in full, with the rest retrieved from reference TRBV11-1 and TRBJ2-2, is EAEVAQSPRYKITEKSQAVAFWCDPISGHATLYWYRQILGQGPELLVQFQDESVVDDSQLPKDRFSAERLKGVDSTLKIQPAELGDSAMYLCASSYPTSGAANTGELFFGEGSRLTVL.

V and J are TRBV20-1 and TRBJ2-2, with a weak D call TRBD2 (6 bases). The CDR3 has 15 residues. Germline loops: CDR1 DFQATT, CDR2 SNEGSKA (reference sequence). Trimming stripped 5 bases from V and 1 base from J, with 14 bases between. CDR3 in amino acids: CSALPGRQNTGELFF. CDR3 DNA: TGCAGTGCTCTACCAGGGAGGCAGAACACCGGGGAGCTGTTTTTT.

This CDR3 reads CASSLGGAGTSRSEQFF. The DNA for the CDR3 is TGTGCCAGCAGCTTAGGGGGGGCCGGGACTAGCAGGTCTGAGCAGTTCTTC. This rearrangement joins TRBV11-3 to TRBJ2-1; 9 nucleotides line up with TRBD2. Germline assignment: CDR1 SGHNT and CDR2 YENEEA. With 1 base clipped from V and 9 bases from J, the junction kept 13 bases outside the gene matches. The CDR3 consists of 17 residues.

Only a few counts were recorded for this clonotype. V and J are TRBV6-5 and TRBJ1-2; D unclear. There are 13 residues in the CDR3. From germline, CDR1 is MNHEY and CDR2 SVGAGI. Trimming shortened V by 1 base and J by 3 bases, and 6 bases separated the two germline ends. In nucleotides, the CDR3 is TGTGCCAGCAGTTACTTCTCAGACTATGGCTACACCTTC. Its protein product is CASSYFSDYGYTF.

This clonotype was seen a few times. The rearrangement uses TRBV20-1 and TRBJ1-3; D remains unclear. Germline V gives CDR1 DFQATT, CDR2 SNEGSKA (reference sequence). This CDR3 spans 11 amino acids. Trimming left V 6 bases short and J 5 bases short, with 8 bases between. This CDR3 reads CSADSRNTIYF. CDR3 DNA: TGCAGTGCGGATTCAAGAAACACCATATATTTT.

This clonotype turned up a few times. This chain links TRBV3-1 with TRBJ2-7; D perhaps matches TRBD2 (7 bases). V shed 1 base and J shed 6 bases, with 13 bases lying between them. CDR1 LGHDT and CDR2 YNNKEL come from the germline V gene (reference sequence). This CDR3 comprises 14 residues. The CDR3 DNA reads TGTGCCAGCAGCCAAGGTGGGGGGGCCGGCGAGCAGTACTTC. Translating it yields CASSQGGGAGEQYF.

The gene calls are TRBV28 and TRBJ2-7; D call uncertain. CDR1 MDHEN and CDR2 SYDVKM come from the germline V gene. This CDR3 is 11 amino acids long. Trimming removed 7 bases at V and 2 bases at J, with 6 bases between. CDR3 nucleotides: TGTGCCAGCACCACTCCCTACGAGCAGTACTTC. This translates into CASTTPYEQYF.

V gene TRBV3-1 combines with J gene TRBJ1-4; a possible D gene is TRBD1 (6 bases). Germline V CDR1 and CDR2: LGHDT, YNNKEL (reference sequence). V was shortened by 1 base and J by 5 bases, with 14 bases between the two germline ends. The CDR3 spans 16 residues. CDR3 DNA sequence: TGTGCCAGCAGCCAAGGAAGACAGGTGGGCAATGAAAAACTGTTTTTT. It yields the protein CASSQGRQVGNEKLFF.

The rearrangement links TRBV20-1 to TRBJ2-3; TRBD2 matches 12 bases. J gave up 5 bases and V 0 bases, and 6 bases lay outside the gene matches. The CDR3 runs 16 residues. Germline values: CDR1 DFQATT, CDR2 SNEGSKA (reference sequence). In DNA, the CDR3 is TGCAGTGCTAGAGATAGGCTAGCGGGGGGGCAAGATACGCAGTATTTT. This translates into CSARDRLAGGQDTQYF.

This clonotype has a handful of counts. The rearrangement joins TRBV29-1 to TRBJ2-3; perhaps TRBD2 as D (5 bases). The germline V gene encodes CDR1 SQVTM and CDR2 ANQGSEA. The CDR3 loop spans 13 amino acids. V lost 5 bases, J lost 3 bases, and 12 bases lay in between. CDR3 sequence reads: CSVWAGGTDTQYF. DNA for the CDR3: TGCAGCGTTTGGGCAGGCGGGACAGATACGCAGTATTTT.

The rearrangement joins TRBV4-3 to TRBJ2-1, with TRBD2 as a possible D gene (6 bases). The CDR3 sequence is 15 residues long. CDR1 LGHNA and CDR2 YSLEER come from the germline V gene. V was shortened by 1 base and J by 7 bases, with 14 bases between the two germline ends. CDR3: CASSQGDRDSNEQFF. CDR3 nucleotides: TGCGCCAGCAGCCAAGGTGACCGGGACTCGAATGAGCAGTTCTTC.

The table lists this clonotype with many counts. This chain links TRBV6-2 or TRBV6-3 with TRBJ1-1; D is unclear. The CDR3 sequence is 14 residues long. The ends were cut back, 5 bases at V and 5 bases at J, with 15 bases in the middle. Germline-derived CDR1 and CDR2 are MNHEY and SVGEGT. In DNA form, the CDR3 reads TGTGCCAGCAGTCCCCTTTGGGCGGGGACTGAAGCTTTCTTT. Its translation is CASSPLWAGTEAFF.

This clonotype was picked up many times. The chain couples TRBV29-1 to TRBJ2-7; D tentatively fits TRBD1 or TRBD2 (5 bases each). CDR3 length: 12 residues. Germline V gene data show CDR1 as SQVTM and CDR2 as ANQGSEA. V shed 5 bases and J shed 2 bases, with 10 bases lying between them. In DNA, the CDR3 is TGCAGCGTTCTTCAGGGAGCCTACGAGCAGTACTTC. Its protein product is CSVLQGAYEQYF.